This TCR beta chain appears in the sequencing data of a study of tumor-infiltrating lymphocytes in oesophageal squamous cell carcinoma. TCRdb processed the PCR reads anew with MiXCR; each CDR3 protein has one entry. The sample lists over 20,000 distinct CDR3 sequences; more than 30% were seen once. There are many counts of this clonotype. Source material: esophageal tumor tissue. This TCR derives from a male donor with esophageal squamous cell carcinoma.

This CDR3 reads CASSQGLLYEQYF. The CDR3 DNA is TGTGCCAGCAGCCAAGGTCTGTTGTACGAGCAGTACTTC. The chain carries TRBV14 and TRBJ2-7; D remains ambiguous. V shed 1 base and J shed 4 bases, with 8 bases lying between them. This CDR3 spans 13 amino acids. In germline, CDR1 is SGHDN, CDR2 FVKESK.